One sample yielded the 19 T cell receptor beta chains listed below, sequenced in a study of blood T cell repertoires in COVID-19. This table comes from immunoSEQ multiplex PCR, and its TCRdb copy is limited to in-frame clones, with some not included. Among roughly 100,000 clones listed, roughly 85% were seen once. The sample was peripheral blood. These receptors all stem from a man between 50 and 59 years old with acute or convalescent COVID-19.

J is TRBJ1-5 and V is TRBV5-1; a weak D match, TRBD1 (5 bases). Trimming cost V 4 bases and J 5 bases, with 16 bases left between them. Germline values: CDR1 SGHRS, CDR2 YFSETQ. The CDR3 contains 15 residues. The CDR3 region is CASSEVGGEDQPQHF. Here the CDR3 DNA reads TGCGCCAGCAGCGAGGTCGGGGGGGAGGATCAGCCCCAGCATTTT.

V gene TRBV6-1 combines with J gene TRBJ2-7; 7 bases line up with TRBD2. The length of the CDR3 is 16 residues. V lost 2 bases to trimming and J lost 0 bases; unmatched junction nucleotides: 7. Germline CDR1 is MNHNS and CDR2 is SASEGT. The CDR3, as DNA: TGTGCCAGCAGTGAATTAGCGGGTGGTAGCTCCTACGAGCAGTACTTC. Protein product: CASSELAGGSSYEQYF.

For this clone: The sample contains more than one DNA sequence encoding this CDR3. The genes are TRBV18 and TRBJ2-7; 8 bases map to TRBD1. The V and J ends lost 3 bases and 4 bases, in that order; junction bases with no gene match: 8. The CDR3 is 15 amino acids. Germline CDR1 KGHSH, CDR2 LQKENI. CDR3 in amino acids: CASSPPGQGGYEQYF. The CDR3 coding sequence is TGTGCCAGCTCACCGCCTGGACAGGGTGGATACGAGCAGTACTTC.

This clone was picked up one time. The chain uses TRBV2 and TRBJ2-2, with a tentative D call TRBD2 (6 bases). The CDR3 consists of 14 residues. V was pared by 4 bases and J by 4 bases, with 10 bases between. Germline V gene lookup returns CDR1 SNHLY and CDR2 FYNNEI. The CDR3 region has the DNA TGTGCCAGCAGTGGTGGAGGGTTCACCGGGGAGCTGTTTTTT. Protein product: CASSGGGFTGELFF.

This rearrangement joins TRBV21-1 to TRBJ1-2. TRBV21-1 is a known pseudogene. The CDR3 runs 16 residues. For the CDR3, the DNA is TGTGCCAGCAGCAACTTTGGAGAAAGTTTTGACTATGGCTACACCTTC. Translated, it gives CASSNFGESFDYGYTF.

This chain joins TRBV9 and TRBJ1-5; D uncertain. Germline V gene sequence: CDR1 SGDLS, CDR2 YYNGEE. The CDR3 is 17 amino acids. The CDR3 reads CAQQRREGAYSNQPQHF. The CDR3 nucleotides are TGTGCTCAGCAGCGTAGAGAGGGAGCCTATAGCAATCAGCCCCAGCATTTT.

This chain uses TRBV5-1 with TRBJ2-5; TRBD1 matches 8 bases. Germline V gives CDR1 SGHRS, CDR2 YFSETQ. Trimming removed 3 bases from V and 5 bases from J; junction bases left unmatched: 9. The CDR3 is 15 amino acids. The CDR3 nucleotides read TGCGCCAGCAGCTCCTCCGGGACAGGCGAGGAGACCCAGTACTTC. Translating it yields CASSSSGTGEETQYF. The whole variable domain, remainder taken from reference TRBV5-1 and TRBJ2-5, is KAGVTQTPRYLIKTRGQQVTLSCSPISGHRSVSWYQQTPGQGLQFLFEYFSETQRNKGNFPGRFSGRQFSNSRSEMNVSTLELGDSALYLCASSSSGTGEETQYFGPGTRLLVL.

The chain uses TRBV19 and TRBJ1-4, with 8 bases matching TRBD1. The CDR3 spans 14 residues. CDR1 is LNHDA and CDR2 is SQIVND in the germline V gene (reference sequence). The junction had 2 bases not matched to a gene; V was cut back by 1 base and J by 7 bases. CDR3 coding DNA: TGTGCCAGTAGTATAGGACAGGGGACTGAAAAACTGTTTTTT. Amino acids: CASSIGQGTEKLFF.

This clone was detected only once. CDR3 bases: TGTGCCAGCAGCGTAGGAAGGACAGGGTCGGGAGAGACCCAGTACTTC. Translating gives CASSVGRTGSGETQYF. This rearrangement joins TRBV9 to TRBJ2-5, with TRBD1 matching 8 bases. Germline V gene sequence: CDR1 SGDLS, CDR2 YYNGEE. This CDR3 comprises 16 residues. Trimming at V came to 0 bases and at J to 4 bases, leaving 8 bases not matched to a gene.

V usage is TRBV11-2 and J usage is TRBJ2-7; 8 bases are shared with TRBD2. The CDR3 runs to 16 residues. Trimming cost V 1 base and J 0 bases; bases outside gene matches: 5. From germline, CDR1 is SGHAT and CDR2 FQNNGV. CDR3 residues: CASSLVAAGGSYEQYF. For the CDR3, the DNA is TGTGCCAGCAGCTTAGTTGCGGCGGGAGGCTCCTACGAGCAGTACTTC.

J is TRBJ1-2 and V is TRBV28; a possible D gene is TRBD1 (5 bases). V dropped 5 bases and J dropped 6 bases, with 22 bases sitting between them. Germline lookup yields CDR1 MDHEN and CDR2 SYDVKM. The CDR3 spans 16 residues. The CDR3 DNA sequence: TGTGCCAGCAGTCTACCCTCCGGACAAAGTGGGGATGGCTACACCTTC. Translation: CASSLPSGQSGDGYTF.

The J gene is TRBJ1-2, the V gene TRBV12-3 or TRBV12-4; D gene ambiguous. CDR3 length: 12 amino acids. The V and J ends lost 10 bases and 8 bases respectively, with 17 bases between them. The DNA of the CDR3 is TGTGCCACCAGAGACGGGAGTCTGGGCTACACCTTC. Its translation: CATRDGSLGYTF.

V is TRBV5-1 and J is TRBJ1-4; 7 nucleotides align to TRBD1. The CDR3 loop spans 14 amino acids. V lost 0 bases to trimming and J lost 7 bases; unmatched junction nucleotides: 3. CDR1 and CDR2 from the germline V gene are SGHRS and YFSETQ. This CDR3 reads CASSLARGAEKLFF. The CDR3 region has the DNA TGCGCCAGCAGCTTGGCCAGGGGGGCTGAAAAACTGTTTTTT.

This chain connects TRBV29-1 to TRBJ2-3; 7 positions agree with TRBD1. CDR1 SQVTM and CDR2 ANQGSEA come from the germline V gene. This CDR3 comprises 16 residues. V shed 6 bases, J shed 3 bases, and the junction held 15 bases outside the gene matches. The CDR3 region has the DNA TGCAGCGTAAACGCAGGGGGATCCGAGGGAACAGATACGCAGTATTTT. It is translated as CSVNAGGSEGTDTQYF.

The rearrangement uses TRBV4-1 and TRBJ1-2; TRBD1 is a possible D gene (6 bases). From germline, CDR1 is MGHRA and CDR2 YSYEKL. The V and J ends lost 2 bases and 6 bases respectively, with 10 bases between them. This CDR3 region has 13 residues. CDR3 sequence reads: CASSQQGLHGYTF. As DNA, the CDR3 is TGCGCCAGCAGCCAACAGGGGTTACATGGCTACACCTTC.

The gene calls are TRBV23-1 and TRBJ2-6; possibly TRBD2 for D (5 bases). TRBV23-1 is an open reading frame, and its role is uncertain. V was shortened by 1 base and J by 2 bases, with 9 bases between the two germline ends. The CDR3 totals 16 residues. CDR3 in DNA: TGCGCCAGCAGTCAATTCGGACTGGCTGGGGCCAACGTCCTGACTTTC. Encoded protein: CASSQFGLAGANVLTF.

This chain joins TRBV7-3 and TRBJ2-7; 10 bases match TRBD1. The CDR3 extends over 15 amino acids. Germline CDR1 and CDR2: SGHTA and FQGTGA. Trimming removed 0 bases from V and 6 bases from J; junction bases left unmatched: 5. CDR3 loop: CASSLTGTGDREQYF. The CDR3 coding sequence is TGTGCCAGCAGCTTAACAGGGACAGGGGACCGCGAGCAGTACTTC.

The chain carries TRBV3-1 (or the pseudogene TRBV3-2) and TRBJ2-3, with TRBD1 identical over 8 bases. The CDR3 length is 15 residues. With 2 bases clipped from V and 6 bases from J, the junction kept 7 bases outside the gene matches. Germline V lookup: CDR1 LGHDT, CDR2 YNNKEL (reference sequence). CDR3 amino acids: CASSQQQGVVDTQYF. For the CDR3, the DNA is TGTGCCAGCAGCCAACAACAGGGGGTGGTTGATACGCAGTATTTT.

The chain combines TRBV4-1 with TRBJ2-1; the D gene is possibly TRBD2 (5 bases). Trimming pared 2 bases from V and 10 bases from J, leaving 18 bases between. Germline values: CDR1 MGHRA, CDR2 YSYEKL. This CDR3 has 15 amino acids. The CDR3 DNA reads as TGCGCCAGCAGCCAAAGTGAAGTGGGGAGTCGAGAGCAGTTCTTC. It encodes CASSQSEVGSREQFF.